Below, one T cell receptor beta chain is given with its context. The sample is drawn from a study of control samples from healthy donors and cancer patients. CDR1 is DFQATT and CDR2 is SNEGSKA in the germline V gene (reference sequence). V trimming: 7 bases; J trimming: 0 bases; junction bases outside the gene matches: 9. The CDR3 has 15 residues. Assay: immunoSEQ multiplex PCR; the TCRdb copy retains only in-frame clones and omits some. The sample records over 65,000 clones, approximately 88% being singletons. This TCR derives from a woman in her 50s with colorectal cancer. The sequenced sample consisted of PBMCs. This chain connects TRBV20-1 to TRBJ1-5, with 7 positions matching TRBD1. The CDR3 region is CSVSGRGPSNQPQHF. The CDR3 bases are TGCAGTGTTAGTGGGAGGGGGCCTAGCAATCAGCCCCAGCATTTT.